A selection of T cell receptor beta chains follows, all from one sample in a study of follicular helper T cells after annual influenza vaccination. Assay: immunoSEQ multiplex PCR; the TCRdb copy retains only in-frame clones and omits some. The table records about 10,000 clones, roughly four fifths of them present only once. The input for sequencing was CXCR5- memory CD4+ T cells sorted from blood, taken 7 days after influenza vaccination. The receptor source for this set is an adult who received the influenza vaccine. Both conserved end residues are part of each CDR3. The order of the fields is J gene, D gene, V gene, clone size, CDR3 protein, CDR3 DNA. A D gene is named only where the DNA matches it firmly. Not all rows give a size; the values are once, few, many and, for expanded clones, a class.

TRBJ2-1	NA	TRBV6-4	NA	CASSDTYNEQFF	TGTGCCAGCAGTGACACCTACAATGAGCAGTTCTTC
TRBJ2-3	TRBD2	TRBV18	NA	CASSPLPPSGGGDTQYF	TGTGCCAGCTCACCACTCCCGCCCAGCGGGGGAGGAGATACGCAGTATTTT
TRBJ1-3	NA	TRBV7-9	NA	CASSFAVPGNTIYF	TGTGCCAGCAGCTTTGCGGTACCCGGAAACACCATATATTTT
TRBJ2-2	TRBD1	TRBV9	NA	CASSALGTGHTGELFF	TGTGCCAGCAGCGCGCTGGGGACAGGGCACACCGGGGAGCTGTTTTTT
TRBJ2-2	TRBD2	TRBV5-1	NA	CATTRGLAGGFANTGELFF	TGCGCCACCACCCGGGGACTAGCGGGGGGCTTTGCGAACACCGGGGAGCTGTTTTTT
TRBJ2-7	NA	TRBV10-3	few	CAISEGLSYEQYF	TGTGCCATCAGTGAGGGACTTTCCTACGAGCAGTACTTC
TRBJ2-7	NA	TRBV28	NA	CASKLAYEQYF	TGTGCCAGCAAGTTAGCCTACGAGCAGTACTTC
TRBJ1-2	TRBD1	TRBV5-1	NA	CASSFPGTGPNYGYTF	TGCGCCAGCAGCTTCCCCGGGACAGGCCCTAACTATGGCTACACCTTC
TRBJ2-2	NA	TRBV5-1	NA	CASSSSTNTGELFF	TGCGCCAGCAGCTCTTCCACGAACACCGGGGAGCTGTTTTTT
TRBJ2-1	TRBD2	TRBV7-4	NA	CASSCNTREGGIRIGSYNEQFF	TGTGCCAGCAGCTGTAACACCCGGGAGGGGGGGATTCGGATAGGGTCCTACAATGAGCAGTTCTTC
TRBJ2-2	NA	TRBV2	few	CASSRTGRTNTGELFF	TGTGCCAGCAGTCGAACCGGGAGAACGAACACCGGGGAGCTGTTTTTT
TRBJ2-1	NA	TRBV5-8	NA	CASSLPTRRALGANEQFF	TGTGCCAGCAGCCTCCCGACCCGCCGGGCCCTTGGGGCCAATGAGCAGTTCTTC
TRBJ2-5	NA	TRBV18	NA	CASSPLETQYF	TGTGCCAGCTCACCACTTGAGACCCAGTACTTC
TRBJ2-6	NA	TRBV19	NA	CASSIGAGVGANVLTF	TGTGCCAGTAGTATAGGGGCCGGGGTTGGGGCCAACGTCCTGACTTTC
TRBJ1-1	TRBD1	TRBV11-3	NA	CASSNRGWTEAFF	TGTGCCAGCAGTAACAGGGGTTGGACTGAAGCTTTCTTT
TRBJ2-7	NA	TRBV6-1	NA	CASSEAPLYEQYF	TGTGCCAGCAGTGAAGCCCCACTCTACGAGCAGTACTTC
TRBJ1-2	TRBD1	TRBV5-1	NA	CASSVGQAYGYTF	TGCGCCAGCAGCGTGGGACAGGCCTATGGCTACACCTTC
TRBJ1-5	TRBD1	TRBV2	NA	CASSGTGGRQPQHF	TGTGCCAGCAGTGGGACAGGGGGTCGGCAGCCCCAGCATTTT
TRBJ2-5	NA	TRBV7-9	NA	CASSLPQGGETQYF	TGTGCCAGCAGCTTACCGCAGGGAGGAGAGACCCAGTACTTC
TRBJ1-2	NA	TRBV7-9	NA	CASSLRTDYGYTF	TGTGCCAGCAGCTTAAGGACAGACTATGGCTACACCTTC
TRBJ2-5	NA	TRBV21-1	NA	CASSTSGTPLVAQYF	TGTGCCAGCAGCACTTCCGGGACACCGCTCGTGGCCCAGTACTTC
TRBJ2-7	TRBD2	TRBV9	NA	CASSVRKLAGNYEQYF	TGTGCCAGCAGCGTTCGAAAACTAGCGGGGAACTACGAGCAGTACTTC
TRBJ2-1	TRBD2	TRBV18	NA	CASSGGRYNEQFF	TGTGCCAGCTCGGGGGGGAGATACAATGAGCAGTTCTTC
TRBJ2-3	NA	TRBV23-1	NA	CVTGADTQYF	TGCGTCACGGGGGCAGATACGCAGTATTTT
TRBJ1-4	NA	TRBV7-2	once	CASSPDRYPGEKLFF	TGTGCCAGCAGCCCGGACAGATACCCGGGGGAAAAACTGTTTTTT
TRBJ2-3	TRBD2	TRBV19	NA	CASRVSGTDTQYF	TGTGCCAGTAGGGTTAGCGGGACAGATACGCAGTATTTT
TRBJ2-1	NA	TRBV4-3	once	CASSQNPGVSEQFF	TGCGCCAGCAGCCAAAATCCGGGGGTTAGTGAGCAGTTCTTC
TRBJ2-7	NA	TRBV10-3	NA	CAISESWSEQYF	TGTGCCATCAGTGAGTCGTGGAGCGAGCAGTACTTC
TRBJ1-2	NA	TRBV5-4	NA	CASSLASRAGYTF	TGTGCCAGCAGCTTGGCCAGCAGGGCTGGCTACACCTTC
TRBJ1-1	NA	TRBV5-5	NA	CASSRGWVREAFF	TGTGCCAGCAGCAGGGGCTGGGTTCGGGAAGCTTTCTTT
TRBJ1-2	NA	TRBV5-1	few	CASSLTGTYYGYTF	TGCGCCAGCAGCTTGACCGGAACTTACTATGGCTACACCTTC
TRBJ1-2	TRBD1	TRBV7-9	once	CASSLWDRAYSGGYTF	TGTGCCAGCAGCTTATGGGACAGGGCGTATTCTGGAGGCTACACCTTC
TRBJ1-5	TRBD1	TRBV6-5	NA	CASSVGTAKYQPQHF	TGTGCCAGCAGCGTCGGGACAGCAAAGTATCAGCCCCAGCATTTT
TRBJ1-1	NA	TRBV19	NA	CASSSPVVTEAFF	TGTGCCAGTAGTAGTCCGGTGGTCACTGAAGCTTTCTTT
TRBJ1-2	NA	TRBV6-6	NA	CASDGGGFGYTF	TGTGCCAGCGATGGCGGGGGTTTTGGCTACACCTTC
TRBJ2-1	TRBD1	TRBV6-5	NA	CASSYLGTGGQQFF	TGTGCCAGCAGTTACTTGGGGACAGGGGGCCAGCAGTTCTTC
TRBJ1-5	NA	TRBV2	NA	CASGKTYSNQPQHF	TGTGCCAGCGGGAAGACGTATAGCAATCAGCCCCAGCATTTT
TRBJ2-3	NA	TRBV19	NA	CASKQGGTDTQYF	TGTGCCAGTAAACAGGGGGGGACAGATACGCAGTATTTT
TRBJ2-4	TRBD2	TRBV11-2	NA	CASSLDRGFEVAGNIQYF	TGTGCCAGCAGCTTAGATCGAGGGTTCGAGGTAGCGGGAAACATTCAGTACTTC
TRBJ1-5	NA	TRBV7-9	once	CALGRDSNQPQHF	TGTGCCCTCGGGAGGGATAGCAATCAGCCCCAGCATTTT
TRBJ2-7	TRBD1	TRBV19	NA	CASSRTGGLTEQYF	TGTGCCAGTAGTAGGACAGGGGGATTAACCGAGCAGTACTTC
TRBJ1-1	NA	TRBV5-8	NA	CASSNPGGWGNTEAFF	TGTGCCAGCAGCAACCCAGGAGGATGGGGGAACACTGAAGCTTTCTTT
TRBJ1-2	TRBD1	TRBV7-9	NA	CASEGQTVANYGYTF	TGTGCCAGCGAGGGACAGACGGTGGCTAACTATGGCTACACCTTC
TRBJ2-5	TRBD2	TRBV11-2	NA	CASSLGLPPSGIQETQYF	TGTGCCAGCAGCTTAGGTCTCCCACCCAGCGGGATACAAGAGACCCAGTACTTC